Below, one T cell receptor beta chain is given with its context. Its antigen is not identified. The data originate from a study of cytomegalovirus exposure and HLA in healthy donors. Study findings and constraints: A later analysis showed TCR association rates differing by HLA locus, peaking at DRB1 and lowest at HLA-C. The study labeled approximately 150 TCR beta chains cytomegalovirus-associated. Among the most significant clusters, several appeared linked to common viral pathogens in a later analysis.

This PCR relied on a set of 60 Vbeta primers and 13 Jbeta primers. Clones were read by immunoSEQ multiplex PCR, and TCRdb kept only the in-frame ones, dropping some. The profile shows approximately 170,000 clones, around 65% of them singletons. The germline V gene has CDR1 MGHDK and CDR2 SYGVNS. The V gene lost 0 bases and the J gene lost 5 bases, with 19 bases spanning the gap. This CDR3 is built from 17 residues. The rearrangement joins TRBV25-1 to TRBJ1-1, with D perhaps TRBD1 (6 bases). The specimen was PBMCs. The clonotype comes from a woman in her 40s in good health and CMV-seropositive. The CDR3 DNA reads as TGTGCCAGCAGTGAATATTTTCCCCACACAGGGCGGACTGAAGCTTTCTTT. Its protein product is CASSEYFPHTGRTEAFF. Drawing the rest from reference TRBV25-1 and TRBJ1-1, the complete variable domain is EADIYQTPRYLVIGTGKKITLECSQTMGHDKMYWYQQDPGMELHLIHYSYGVNSTEKGDLSSESTVSRIRTEHFPLTLESARPSHTSQYLCASSEYFPHTGRTEAFFGQGTRLTVV.